These 18 T cell receptor beta chains were sequenced from one sample in a study of shared clonotypes between healthy human individuals. Data came from immunoSEQ multiplex PCR; TCRdb stores just in-frame clones and leaves some out. The sample lists around 2,100,000 clones, approximately 95% seen once, with less than 1.5% in the top ten. Naive CD8 cells lacked CD45RO, underwent positive selection for CCR7 and left out terminally differentiated effector memory CD45RA+ cells. Sequences were obtained from naive CD8+ T cells sorted from blood. Source of these receptors: a man aged 18 to 30 in good health.

Points on this clone: A much larger clone is a single base away; this may be a read error. The chain recombines TRBV7-2 with TRBJ2-7; D ambiguous. Germline CDR1 is SGHTA and CDR2 is FQGNSA. This CDR3 is built from 11 residues. V lost 1 base, J lost 5 bases, and 3 bases lay in between. The chain's CDR3 is CASSLDHEQYF. The CDR3, as DNA: TGTGCCAGCAGCTTAGACCACGAGCAGTACTTC.

V and J are TRBV11-3 and TRBJ2-2, with D perhaps matching TRBD1 (6 bases). The CDR3 runs to 15 residues. Germline V gives CDR1 SGHNT, CDR2 YENEEA. Trimming removed 4 bases at V and 5 bases at J, with 14 bases between. In DNA form, the CDR3 reads TGTGCCAGCAGCTATAACAGGGAGTCGACCGGGGAGCTGTTTTTT. This translates into CASSYNRESTGELFF.

Note on this clone: The sample holds other DNA sequences that translate to the same CDR3. This chain uses TRBV7-9 with TRBJ1-1; no firm D call. With 5 bases removed from V and 5 bases from J, the gap between germline ends came to 6 bases. Looked up from germline, CDR1 is SEHNR and CDR2 is FQNEAQ (reference sequence). The CDR3 runs to 11 residues. The CDR3 nucleotides read TGTGCCAGCAGCCATGGAACTGAAGCTTTCTTT. Translation gives CASSHGTEAFF.

V and J are TRBV7-6 and TRBJ2-1; D gene uncertain. The germline CDR1 and CDR2 sequences are SGHVS and FNYEAQ. V dropped 4 bases and J dropped 1 base, with 11 bases sitting between them. There are 15 residues in the CDR3. The CDR3 here is CASSSRVGSYNEQFF. DNA for the CDR3: TGTGCCAGCAGCTCTAGAGTAGGATCCTACAATGAGCAGTTCTTC.

Regarding this clone: Different DNA sequences within this sample yield the same CDR3. The chain joins TRBV2 to TRBJ2-5, with D hard to call. CDR3 length: 13 residues. Germline CDR1 reads SNHLY; CDR2 reads FYNNEI. V gave up 3 bases and J gave up 2 bases, with 7 bases separating them. The CDR3: CASSEWGQETQYF. For the CDR3, the DNA is TGTGCCAGCAGTGAGTGGGGTCAAGAGACCCAGTACTTC. The variable domain in full, with the rest retrieved from reference TRBV2 and TRBJ2-5, is EPEVTQTPSHQVTQMGQEVILRCVPISNHLYFYWYRQILGQKVEFLVSFYNNEISEKSEIFDDQFSVERPDGSNFTLKIRSTKLEDSAMYFCASSEWGQETQYFGPGTRLLVL.

The V call is TRBV30, the J call TRBJ2-1; 14 positions match TRBD2. The CDR3 runs 18 residues. Per germline, CDR1 GTSNPN and CDR2 SVGIG (reference sequence). Trimming cost V 8 bases and J 1 base; bases outside gene matches: 13. CDR3 DNA: TGTGCCGGGATTCCGGGACTAGCGGGAGCGGGGTCCTACAATGAGCAGTTCTTC. Protein product: CAGIPGLAGAGSYNEQFF.

This chain links TRBV9 with TRBJ2-7; tentatively, D is TRBD1 (5 bases). The CDR3 is 15 amino acids. Per germline, CDR1 SGDLS and CDR2 YYNGEE. With 2 bases removed from V and 0 bases from J, the gap between germline ends came to 12 bases. CDR3 sequence (DNA): TGTGCCAGCAGCGTGAATACAGGCTTCTCCTACGAGCAGTACTTC. The encoded protein is CASSVNTGFSYEQYF.

The rearrangement links TRBV6-6 to TRBJ2-1; 8 nucleotides line up with TRBD1. The CDR3 contains 14 residues. CDR1 MNHNY and CDR2 SVGAGI come from the germline V gene (reference sequence). The V segment lost 7 bases and the J segment 6 bases; nucleotides outside the gene matches: 8. Here the CDR3 reads CASTWTGLSNEQFF. The CDR3 DNA is TGTGCCAGCACCTGGACAGGGCTGTCCAATGAGCAGTTCTTC.

The CDR3 spells CASSPRTGTNYGYTF. CDR3 nucleotides: TGTGCCAGCAGCCCGAGGACAGGGACTAACTATGGCTACACCTTC. The chain couples TRBV7-6 to TRBJ1-2; TRBD1 aligns across 8 bases. J gave up 0 bases and V 5 bases, and 5 bases lay outside the gene matches. From germline, CDR1 is SGHVS and CDR2 FNYEAQ. The CDR3 is 15 amino acids.

Details on this clone: Other DNA sequences from this sample encode an identical CDR3 as well. The V call is TRBV6-5, the J call TRBJ2-7, with TRBD1 identical over 7 bases. The CDR3 is made up of 14 amino acids. Germline lookup yields CDR1 MNHEY and CDR2 SVGAGI. The ends lost 0 bases at V and 7 bases at J; junction bases unmatched: 6. CDR3 DNA: TGTGCCAGCAGTTACTCCGGGCAGGGGGAAGAGCAGTACTTC. Its protein is CASSYSGQGEEQYF.

The chain employs TRBV6-5 and TRBJ2-7; a possible D gene is TRBD1 (6 bases). This CDR3 has 14 residues. V dropped 6 bases and J dropped 3 bases, with 15 bases sitting between them. CDR1 and CDR2 from the germline V gene are MNHEY and SVGAGI. DNA for the CDR3: TGTGCCAGCAGCCGTGACAGGAACCTCTACGAGCAGTACTTC. It yields the protein CASSRDRNLYEQYF.

CDR3 coding DNA: TGTGCCAGCACCCCCCCTGGGGGAGAGACCCAGTACTTC. Protein: CASTPPGGETQYF. The genes are TRBV6-5 and TRBJ2-5; either TRBD1 or TRBD2 may fit D (5 bases each). CDR1 is MNHEY and CDR2 is SVGAGI in the germline V gene. The CDR3 contains 13 residues. Deletions cut 7 bases from V and 4 bases from J, with 13 bases between.

The V call is TRBV6-1, the J call TRBJ1-6, with 9 nucleotides matching TRBD1. CDR1 and CDR2 (germline): MNHNS, SASEGT. With 1 base clipped from V and 8 bases from J, the junction kept 9 bases outside the gene matches. This CDR3 has 17 amino acids. The CDR3 sequence is CASSEVVTGGQDSPLHF. The DNA for the CDR3 is TGTGCCAGCAGTGAAGTGGTGACAGGGGGGCAGGATTCACCCCTCCACTTT.

This clone occurred a few times. The chain combines TRBV18 with TRBJ2-2; 9 bases are shared with TRBD1. The length of the CDR3 is 15 residues. Germline values: CDR1 KGHSH, CDR2 LQKENI. Losses at the gene ends were 3 bases for V and 6 bases for J; bases not matched to a gene: 5. CDR3: CASSPGQGAPGELFF. Here the CDR3 DNA reads TGTGCCAGCTCACCGGGACAGGGCGCCCCCGGGGAGCTGTTTTTT.

The chain combines TRBV7-6 with TRBJ1-1; D is perhaps TRBD1 (5 bases). The CDR3 sequence is 14 residues long. The V gene's germline CDR1 is SGHVS and CDR2 FNYEAQ. V lost 4 bases and J 0 bases, leaving 9 bases between the germline ends. Here the CDR3 reads CASSSGAVNTEAFF. The CDR3 nucleotides are TGTGCCAGCAGCTCTGGGGCCGTGAACACTGAAGCTTTCTTT.

The CDR3 bases are TGTGCCAGCAGTCGGACAGGGATCCCCTACAATGAGCAGTTCTTC. It is translated as CASSRTGIPYNEQFF. The V and J genes are TRBV6-5 and TRBJ2-1, with 8 bases fitting TRBD1. Trimming cost V 5 bases and J 2 bases; bases outside gene matches: 5. The CDR3 is 15 residues long. The germline gives CDR1 MNHEY, CDR2 SVGAGI.

Turning to this clone: The sample has other DNA sequences that encode this CDR3 too. V is TRBV20-1 and J is TRBJ2-5, with D unresolved. The CDR3 has 11 amino acids. Trimming removed 1 base at V and 2 bases at J, with 2 bases between. CDR1 is DFQATT, CDR2 SNEGSKA, per germline (reference sequence). The CDR3 DNA sequence: TGCAGTGCTAGAGGGCAAGAGACCCAGTACTTC. Protein: CSARGQETQYF.

Remarks on this clone: The same CDR3 is also encoded by other DNA sequences in this sample. The chain joins TRBV7-9 to TRBJ1-2, with D unresolved. Between the trimmed V and J ends, which lost 5 bases and 3 bases, there was a span of 10 bases. The germline gives CDR1 SEHNR, CDR2 FQNEAQ (reference sequence). The CDR3 runs 13 residues. The CDR3 is CASSPGGDYGYTF. CDR3 sequence (DNA): TGTGCCAGCAGCCCCGGCGGAGACTATGGCTACACCTTC.